This T cell receptor beta chain was observed in a study of cytomegalovirus exposure and HLA in healthy donors. Study-level information: It was reported in a later analysis that the roughly 120 validation repertoires used the same platform as the roughly 670 first-cohort repertoires.

V lost 5 bases and J 13 bases, leaving 21 bases between the germline ends. The CDR3 is made up of 15 amino acids. The germline CDR1 and CDR2 sequences are LNHDA and SQIVND (reference sequence). TCRdb keeps only in-frame clones here, not all; method: immunoSEQ multiplex PCR. The data hold 150,000 or so clones, with around four fifths observed a single time. This clone was seen ten or more times. Its antigen is undetermined. Study observations and caveats: A few chains tied to CMV proved CMV antigen-specific in vitro. TCR sequences were mostly rare, though some public TCRs occurred in many donors.

Material: PBMCs. The chain couples TRBV19 to TRBJ1-6; a weak D match, TRBD1 (5 bases). The clonotype comes from a man younger than 40 in good health and CMV-seropositive. The CDR3 region has the DNA TGTGCCAGTAGTCCTGGGAGCGCGCCGGGGGAGCCCCTCCACTTT. It encodes CASSPGSAPGEPLHF.